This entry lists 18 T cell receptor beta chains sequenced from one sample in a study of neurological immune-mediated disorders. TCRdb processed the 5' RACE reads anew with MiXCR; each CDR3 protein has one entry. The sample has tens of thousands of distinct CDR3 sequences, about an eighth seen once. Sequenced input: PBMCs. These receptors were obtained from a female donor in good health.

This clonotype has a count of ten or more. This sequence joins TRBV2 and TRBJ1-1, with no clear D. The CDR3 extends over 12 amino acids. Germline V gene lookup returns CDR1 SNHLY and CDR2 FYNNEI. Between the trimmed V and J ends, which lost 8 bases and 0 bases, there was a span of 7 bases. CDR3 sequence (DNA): TGTGCCAGCGGAACGGTGAACACTGAAGCTTTCTTT. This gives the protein CASGTVNTEAFF.

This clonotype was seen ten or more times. CDR3 loop: CATSRESTDTQYF. CDR3 DNA: TGCGCCACTTCGCGGGAGTCCACAGATACGCAGTATTTT. This chain connects TRBV5-1 to TRBJ2-3, with 7 nucleotides matching TRBD2. The trim removed 9 bases at V and 2 bases at J, leaving 6 bases unmatched. Germline CDR1 reads SGHRS; CDR2 reads YFSETQ. The CDR3 totals 13 residues.

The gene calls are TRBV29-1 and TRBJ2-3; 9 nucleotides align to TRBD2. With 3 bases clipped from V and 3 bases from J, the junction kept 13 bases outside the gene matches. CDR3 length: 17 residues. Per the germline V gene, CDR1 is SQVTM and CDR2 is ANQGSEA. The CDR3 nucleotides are TGCAGCGTTGACGAGGGTAGCAGCGGGGGGTTAACAGATACGCAGTATTTT. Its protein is CSVDEGSSGGLTDTQYF.

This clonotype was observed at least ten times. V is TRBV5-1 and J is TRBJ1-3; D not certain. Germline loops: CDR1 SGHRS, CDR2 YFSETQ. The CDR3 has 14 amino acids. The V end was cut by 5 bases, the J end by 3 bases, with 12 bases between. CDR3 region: CASSSTAGGNTIYF. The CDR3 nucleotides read TGCGCCAGCAGTTCGACCGCTGGTGGAAACACCATATATTTT.

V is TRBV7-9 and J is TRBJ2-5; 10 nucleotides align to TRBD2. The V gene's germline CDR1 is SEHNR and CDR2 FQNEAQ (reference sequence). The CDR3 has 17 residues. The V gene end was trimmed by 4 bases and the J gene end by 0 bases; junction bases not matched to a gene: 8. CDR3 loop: CASSSPTSGAYQETQYF. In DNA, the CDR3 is TGTGCCAGCAGCTCTCCCACTAGCGGGGCGTACCAAGAGACCCAGTACTTC.

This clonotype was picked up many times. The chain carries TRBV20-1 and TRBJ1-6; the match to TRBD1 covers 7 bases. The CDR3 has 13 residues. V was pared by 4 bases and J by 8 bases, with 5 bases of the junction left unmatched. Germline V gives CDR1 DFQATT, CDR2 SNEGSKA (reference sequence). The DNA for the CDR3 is TGCAGTGCTACCCGACAGGGAGATTCACCCCTCCACTTT. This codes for CSATRQGDSPLHF.

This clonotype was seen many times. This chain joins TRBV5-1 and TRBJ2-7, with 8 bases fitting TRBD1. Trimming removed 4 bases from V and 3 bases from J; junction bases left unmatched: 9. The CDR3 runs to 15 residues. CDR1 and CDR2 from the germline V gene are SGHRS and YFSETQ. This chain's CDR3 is CASSEQTGGGYEQYF. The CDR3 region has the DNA TGCGCCAGCAGCGAACAAACAGGGGGTGGCTACGAGCAGTACTTC. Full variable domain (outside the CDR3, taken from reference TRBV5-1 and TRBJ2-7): KAGVTQTPRYLIKTRGQQVTLSCSPISGHRSVSWYQQTPGQGLQFLFEYFSETQRNKGNFPGRFSGRQFSNSRSEMNVSTLELGDSALYLCASSEQTGGGYEQYFGPGTRLTVT.

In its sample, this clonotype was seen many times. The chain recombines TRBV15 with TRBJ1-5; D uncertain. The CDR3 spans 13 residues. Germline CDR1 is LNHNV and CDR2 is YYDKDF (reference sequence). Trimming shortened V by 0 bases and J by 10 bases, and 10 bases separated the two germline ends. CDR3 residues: CATSRDLAPPQHF. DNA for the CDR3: TGTGCCACCAGCAGAGATCTAGCCCCCCCCCAGCATTTT.

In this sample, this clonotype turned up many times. The CDR3 region is CASSQLYGYTF. CDR3 bases: TGTGCCAGCAGCCAACTCTATGGCTACACCTTC. The chain carries TRBV3-1 and TRBJ1-2; D gene unclear. Trimming removed 2 bases from V and 4 bases from J, with 2 bases in between. Germline CDR1 and CDR2: LGHDT and YNNKEL (reference sequence). The CDR3 contains 11 residues.

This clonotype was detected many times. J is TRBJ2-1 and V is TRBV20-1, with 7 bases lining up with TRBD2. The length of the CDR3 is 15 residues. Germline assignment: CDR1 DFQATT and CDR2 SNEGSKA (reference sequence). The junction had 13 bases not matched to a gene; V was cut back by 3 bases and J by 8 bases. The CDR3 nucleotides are TGCAGTGCTAGCGCACTAGCGAAGGGACCGGATGAGCAGTTCTTC. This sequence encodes CSASALAKGPDEQFF.

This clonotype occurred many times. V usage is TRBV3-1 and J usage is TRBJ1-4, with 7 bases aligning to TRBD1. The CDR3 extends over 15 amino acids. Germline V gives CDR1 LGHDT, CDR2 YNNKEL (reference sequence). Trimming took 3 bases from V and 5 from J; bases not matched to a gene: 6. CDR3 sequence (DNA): TGTGCCAGCAGCCACACCGGGACAGAGAATGAAAAACTGTTTTTT. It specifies CASSHTGTENEKLFF.

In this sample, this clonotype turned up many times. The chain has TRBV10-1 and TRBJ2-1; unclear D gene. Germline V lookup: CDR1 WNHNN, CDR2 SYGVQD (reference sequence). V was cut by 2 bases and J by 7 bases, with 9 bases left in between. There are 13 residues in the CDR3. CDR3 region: CASSEETLNEQFF. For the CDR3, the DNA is TGCGCCAGCAGTGAGGAGACTTTAAATGAGCAGTTCTTC.

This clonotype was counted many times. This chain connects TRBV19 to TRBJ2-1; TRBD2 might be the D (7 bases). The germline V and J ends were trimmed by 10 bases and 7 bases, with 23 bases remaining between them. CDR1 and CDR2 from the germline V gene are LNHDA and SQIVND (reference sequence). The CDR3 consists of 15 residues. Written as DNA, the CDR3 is TGTGCCATCGGGGGCAGAAGGGGGGGCCAGAATGAGCAGTTCTTC. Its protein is CAIGGRRGGQNEQFF.

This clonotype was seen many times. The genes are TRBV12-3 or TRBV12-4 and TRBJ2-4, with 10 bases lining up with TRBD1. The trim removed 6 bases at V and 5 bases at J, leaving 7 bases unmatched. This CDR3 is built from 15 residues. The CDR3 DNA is TGTGCCAGCAGCCGACAGGGGGCAATAGAAAACATTCAGTACTTC. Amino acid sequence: CASSRQGAIENIQYF.

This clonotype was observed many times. Written as DNA, the CDR3 is TGCGCCAGCAGCTTGGGTCAGCCCTCCGTAGAGACCCAGTACTTC. This translates into CASSLGQPSVETQYF. This chain joins TRBV5-1 and TRBJ2-5; D is undetermined. V was clipped by 0 bases and J by 4 bases, with 13 bases between them. The CDR3 loop spans 15 amino acids. Germline loops: CDR1 SGHRS, CDR2 YFSETQ. The whole variable domain, filled in from reference TRBV5-1 and TRBJ2-5, reads KAGVTQTPRYLIKTRGQQVTLSCSPISGHRSVSWYQQTPGQGLQFLFEYFSETQRNKGNFPGRFSGRQFSNSRSEMNVSTLELGDSALYLCASSLGQPSVETQYFGPGTRLLVL.

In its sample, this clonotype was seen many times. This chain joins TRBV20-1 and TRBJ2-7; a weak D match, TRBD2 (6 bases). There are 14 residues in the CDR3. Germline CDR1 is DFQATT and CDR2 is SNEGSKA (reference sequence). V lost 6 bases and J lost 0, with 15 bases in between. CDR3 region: CSALPWRASYEQYF. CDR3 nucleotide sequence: TGCAGTGCCTTGCCTTGGAGGGCCTCCTACGAGCAGTACTTC.

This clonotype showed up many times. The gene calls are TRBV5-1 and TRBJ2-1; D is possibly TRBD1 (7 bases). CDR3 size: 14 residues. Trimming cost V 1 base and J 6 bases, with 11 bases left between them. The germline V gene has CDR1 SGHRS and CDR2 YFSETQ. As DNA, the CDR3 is TGCGCCAGCAGCTTGCGCCAGGGGGGCAATGAGCAGTTCTTC. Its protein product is CASSLRQGGNEQFF.

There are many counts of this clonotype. In DNA form, the CDR3 reads TGTGCCAGCAGCTCGACAACCGGGGACCAAGAGACCCAGTACTTC. It specifies CASSSTTGDQETQYF. This chain connects TRBV5-6 to TRBJ2-5, with a possible D match to TRBD2 (5 bases). The V gene's germline CDR1 is SGHDT and CDR2 YYEEEE. Trimming shortened V by 3 bases and J by 0 bases, and 12 bases separated the two germline ends. The CDR3 loop spans 15 amino acids.